The 18 T cell receptor beta chains below all came from one sample that was sequenced in a study of PD-1 blockade in mismatch repair-deficient tumors. Sequenced by immunoSEQ multiplex PCR; TCRdb stores in-frame clones only, minus some. This table holds tens of thousands of clones, 65% to 85% found once. The source material was PBMCs, sampled less than 40 weeks after starting pembrolizumab. The receptors originated from an adult with mismatch repair-deficient cancer.

The V call is TRBV6-1, the J call TRBJ2-7; D might be TRBD2 (6 bases). The CDR3 has 14 amino acids. Germline V gene sequence: CDR1 MNHNS, CDR2 SASEGT. With 3 bases removed from V and 3 bases from J, the gap between germline ends came to 12 bases. The CDR3 sequence: CASSESGLYYEQYF. DNA of the CDR3: TGTGCCAGCAGTGAGTCGGGACTGTACTACGAGCAGTACTTC.

J is TRBJ2-7 and V is TRBV2; 9 nucleotides line up with TRBD1. V lost 4 bases to trimming and J lost 3 bases; unmatched junction nucleotides: 7. The CDR3 contains 15 residues. The V gene's germline CDR1 is SNHLY and CDR2 FYNNEI. The CDR3 DNA follows: TGTGCCAGCAGTGCCCAGGGACAGGGTAGCTACGAGCAGTACTTC. Translation: CASSAQGQGSYEQYF.

The chain carries TRBV9 and TRBJ1-5; the match to TRBD1 covers 7 bases. The V gene end was trimmed by 3 bases and the J gene end by 10 bases; junction bases not matched to a gene: 7. The germline gives CDR1 SGDLS, CDR2 YYNGEE. This CDR3 contains 13 residues. The CDR3 loop is CASSEGGERPQHF. Written as DNA, the CDR3 is TGTGCCAGCAGCGAAGGGGGCGAAAGACCCCAGCATTTT.

The V call is TRBV18, the J call TRBJ1-1; D perhaps matches TRBD1 (5 bases). The CDR3 is 13 amino acids. V gave up 6 bases and J gave up 1 base, with 9 bases separating them. Germline assignment: CDR1 KGHSH and CDR2 LQKENI. The CDR3 reads CASSSDRNTEAFF. Here the CDR3 DNA reads TGTGCCAGCTCTTCAGACAGGAACACTGAAGCTTTCTTT.

CDR3 region: CASSSGLNYNEQFF. In nucleotides, the CDR3 is TGTGCCAGCAGCTCCGGACTAAACTACAATGAGCAGTTCTTC. This rearrangement joins TRBV7-6 to TRBJ2-1; the D gene is possibly TRBD2 (6 bases). CDR3 size: 14 residues. Trimming stripped 4 bases from V and 3 bases from J, with 10 bases between. Germline CDR1 and CDR2: SGHVS and FNYEAQ. Full variable domain (rest looked up from reference TRBV7-6 and TRBJ2-1): GAGVSQSPRYKVTKRGQDVALRCDPISGHVSLYWYRQALGQGPEFLTYFNYEAQQDKSGLPNDRFSAERPEGSISTLTIQRTEQRDSAMYRCASSSGLNYNEQFFGPGTRLTVL.

The chain combines TRBV10-1 with TRBJ2-3; D perhaps matches TRBD2 (5 bases). V lost 0 bases, J lost 4 bases, and 8 bases lay in between. CDR1 is WNHNN, CDR2 SYGVQD, per germline (reference sequence). The CDR3 contains 14 residues. Here the CDR3 reads CASSESRGADTQYF. CDR3 bases: TGCGCCAGCAGTGAGTCACGGGGAGCAGATACGCAGTATTTT.

The chain is built from TRBV5-1 and TRBJ2-1; 9 positions match TRBD2. The germline gives CDR1 SGHRS, CDR2 YFSETQ. Trimming cost V 7 bases and J 10 bases; bases outside gene matches: 3. This CDR3 comprises 11 residues. DNA of the CDR3: TGCGCCAGCCTTAGCGGGAGAGAGCAGTTCTTC. Translated: CASLSGREQFF.

The rearrangement links TRBV6-5 to TRBJ1-2; TRBD1 is a possible D gene (6 bases). V lost 6 bases and J lost 4, with 12 bases in between. In germline, CDR1 is MNHEY, CDR2 SVGAGI. This CDR3 region has 13 residues. The CDR3 loop is CASRTGTSYGYTF. CDR3 nucleotides: TGTGCCAGCAGGACAGGAACTTCCTATGGCTACACCTTC.

This clone has a handful of counts. This chain links TRBV4-1 with TRBJ2-7; possible D gene TRBD2, 6 bases. The germline CDR1 and CDR2 sequences are MGHRA and YSYEKL. V lost 0 bases and J 2 bases, leaving 20 bases between the germline ends. The CDR3 has 18 residues. The CDR3 DNA follows: TGCGCCAGCAGCCAAGATGCCCCCGGGTGGAGGGGTACCTACGAGCAGTACTTC. Its translation is CASSQDAPGWRGTYEQYF.

The V call is TRBV7-6, the J call TRBJ2-7; D perhaps matches TRBD1 (5 bases). The germline V and J ends were trimmed by 1 base and 1 base, with 8 bases remaining between them. CDR1 and CDR2 (germline): SGHVS, FNYEAQ. The CDR3 extends over 14 amino acids. CDR3 amino acids: CASSLGDSSYEQYF. The CDR3, as DNA: TGTGCCAGCAGCTTAGGAGACAGTTCCTACGAGCAGTACTTC.

The table lists this clone with a few counts. This rearrangement joins TRBV7-3 to TRBJ2-3; D perhaps matches TRBD2 (6 bases). V gave up 1 base and J gave up 5 bases, with 13 bases separating them. The CDR3 extends over 15 amino acids. Germline V gene sequence: CDR1 SGHTA, CDR2 FQGTGA. The CDR3 spells CASSLKVGGEDTQYF. CDR3 nucleotide sequence: TGTGCCAGCAGCTTAAAGGTGGGAGGAGAAGATACGCAGTATTTT.

The rearrangement links TRBV28 to TRBJ1-1; D is ambiguous. Germline V lookup: CDR1 MDHEN, CDR2 SYDVKM. Deletions cut 7 bases from V and 5 bases from J, with 20 bases between. There are 15 residues in the CDR3. The CDR3 region has the DNA TGTGCCAGCAAGCGAATATACCTAACGGGTACTGAAGCTTTCTTT. Residues: CASKRIYLTGTEAFF.

This clone was counted between two and nine times. The chain employs TRBV5-1 and TRBJ2-7, with D tentatively TRBD1 (6 bases). CDR3 length equals 15 residues. The V and J ends lost 0 bases and 4 bases respectively, with 14 bases between them. Germline V lookup: CDR1 SGHRS, CDR2 YFSETQ. The CDR3 region is CASSLAPGEEYEQYF. The CDR3 DNA follows: TGCGCCAGCAGCTTGGCTCCAGGGGAAGAGTACGAGCAGTACTTC.

V gene TRBV5-1 combines with J gene TRBJ2-1; 9 positions agree with TRBD1. V gave up 3 bases and J gave up 2 bases; unmatched junction bases: 9. The CDR3 spans 17 residues. Looked up from germline, CDR1 is SGHRS and CDR2 is YFSETQ. CDR3 sequence reads: CASSSRRTGDAYNEQFF. The DNA for the CDR3 is TGCGCCAGCAGCTCGCGCCGGACAGGGGATGCCTACAATGAGCAGTTCTTC.

The gene calls are TRBV28 and TRBJ2-7, with 7 positions matching TRBD1. The CDR3 contains 15 residues. Germline V lookup: CDR1 MDHEN, CDR2 SYDVKM. J lost 0 bases, V lost 5 bases, and 7 bases had no gene match. In DNA, the CDR3 is TGTGCCAGCAGTGCCCTCGGGACAGTCTCCTACGAGCAGTACTTC. It codes for CASSALGTVSYEQYF.

The chain joins TRBV7-9 to TRBJ1-4; tentatively, D is TRBD1 (6 bases). Germline loops: CDR1 SEHNR, CDR2 FQNEAQ (reference sequence). V was shortened by 4 bases and J by 0 bases, with 15 bases between the two germline ends. The length of the CDR3 is 17 residues. The CDR3 loop reads CASSSLGHPATNEKLFF. The CDR3 DNA reads as TGTGCCAGCAGCTCCTTGGGACACCCTGCAACTAATGAAAAACTGTTTTTT.

The V gene is TRBV5-6, the J gene TRBJ2-3; D is ambiguous. Germline-derived CDR1 and CDR2 are SGHDT and YYEEEE. V was cut by 4 bases and J by 6 bases, with 6 bases left in between. The CDR3 is 11 amino acids. The CDR3 DNA reads TGTGCCAGCAGCCTCTATGATACGCAGTATTTT. It encodes CASSLYDTQYF.

The J gene is TRBJ1-6, the V gene TRBV2, with D tentatively TRBD1 (5 bases). The germline V gene has CDR1 SNHLY and CDR2 FYNNEI. Trimming stripped 5 bases from V and 10 bases from J, with 15 bases between. The CDR3 has 14 residues. CDR3 residues: CASSTQGSNSPLHF. The CDR3 DNA reads TGTGCCAGCAGTACTCAGGGTTCCAACTCACCCCTCCACTTT.